The rows below give T cell receptor beta chains drawn from one sample of a study of blood T cell repertoires in COVID-19. Here immunoSEQ multiplex PCR was the method, and the copy in TCRdb shows in-frame clones only, minus some. The sample carries approximately 150,000 clones, about 85% recorded once. Input material: peripheral blood. The receptors stem from a man in his 70s who had recovered from COVID-19. Both conserved end residues are part of each CDR3. Each record gives: D gene, clone size, V gene, J gene, CDR3 DNA, CDR3 protein. A D gene is named only where the DNA matches it firmly. Clone size, where shown, is once, few, many, or a class for clones that have expanded.

>NA|NA|TRBV19|TRBJ1-1
TGTGCCAGTAACTCCGGGGGGATCTCTGAAGCTTTCTTT
CASNSGGISEAFF
>NA|NA|TRBV2|TRBJ1-1
TGTGCCAGCGGGGGGGATGGCCGAGGGACTGAAGCTTTCTTT
CASGGDGRGTEAFF
>NA|NA|TRBV19|TRBJ1-6
TGTGCCAGTAGTCCCCGGGACTATAATTCACCCCTCCACTTT
CASSPRDYNSPLHF
>NA|NA|TRBV5-4|TRBJ1-3
TGTGCCAGCAGCTTAGCACCGCCGGGGAGCTCTGGAAACACCATATATTTT
CASSLAPPGSSGNTIYF
>TRBD1|NA|TRBV7-6|TRBJ2-3
TGTGCCAGCAGCCCAATCCGGGACAGTAGCACAGATACGCAGTATTTT
CASSPIRDSSTDTQYF
>TRBD2|NA|TRBV4-1|TRBJ2-7
TGCGCCAGCAGCCAAGTAACTAGCGGTACACGCGATATAGACTACGAGCAGTACTTC
CASSQVTSGTRDIDYEQYF
>NA|few|TRBV2|TRBJ1-2
TGTGCCAGCACTCCGAGGGAGGGGAATGGCTATGGCTACACCTTC
CASTPREGNGYGYTF
>NA|NA|TRBV4-1|TRBJ2-7
TGCGCCAGCAGCCAAGATCCCGGGGGGCCCTCCTACGAGCAGTACTTC
CASSQDPGGPSYEQYF
>NA|NA|TRBV5-1|TRBJ2-5
TGCGCCAGCAGCCCGTTTGGGCTCCGGGGGACCCAGTACTTC
CASSPFGLRGTQYF
>TRBD1|NA|TRBV30|TRBJ2-3
TGTGCCTGGAGAAGGACAGGGGATGGGGCAGATACGCAGTATTTT
CAWRRTGDGADTQYF
>TRBD2|NA|TRBV7-8|TRBJ2-1
TGTGCCAGCAGCACCTGGGGGACTAGCGGAGATGACCGGTACAATGAGCAGTTCTTC
CASSTWGTSGDDRYNEQFF
>NA|few|TRBV29-1|TRBJ2-7
TGCAGCGTTGAAGATCGTCACAACTCCTACGAGCAGTACTTC
CSVEDRHNSYEQYF
>TRBD1|NA|TRBV3-1/TRBV3-2|TRBJ1-5
TGTGCCAGCAGCCTCATGCCGGGACAGGGTCCTCAGCCCCAGCATTTT
CASSLMPGQGPQPQHF
>NA|NA|TRBV9|TRBJ2-7
TGTGCCAGCAGCCCGGACAGCCACGAGCAGTACTTC
CASSPDSHEQYF
>NA|NA|TRBV12-3/TRBV12-4|TRBJ2-3
TGTGCCAGCAGTTCCAGCGGCACAGATACGCAGTATTTT
CASSSSGTDTQYF